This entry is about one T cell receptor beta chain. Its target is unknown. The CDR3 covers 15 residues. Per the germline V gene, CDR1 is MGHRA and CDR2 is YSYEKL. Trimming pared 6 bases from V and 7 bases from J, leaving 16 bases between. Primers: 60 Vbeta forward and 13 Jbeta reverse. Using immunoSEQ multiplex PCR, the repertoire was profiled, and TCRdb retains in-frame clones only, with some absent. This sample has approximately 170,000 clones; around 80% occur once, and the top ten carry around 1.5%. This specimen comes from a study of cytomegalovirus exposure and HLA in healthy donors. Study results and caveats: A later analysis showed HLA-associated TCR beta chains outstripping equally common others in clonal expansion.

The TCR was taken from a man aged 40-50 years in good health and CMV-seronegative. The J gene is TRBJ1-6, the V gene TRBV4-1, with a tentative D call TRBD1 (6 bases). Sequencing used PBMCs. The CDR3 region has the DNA TGCGCCAGCAGGCTCAGGGGCCTTATGAATTCACCCCTCCACTTT. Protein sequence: CASRLRGLMNSPLHF.